One T cell receptor (beta chain) is described in this entry. Its antigen is still unknown. With 5 bases removed from V and 4 bases from J, the gap between germline ends came to 12 bases. This CDR3 is 15 amino acids long. The germline V gene encodes CDR1 LGHNA and CDR2 YSLEER. This specimen belongs to a study of T cells in Graves' hyperthyroidism and ophthalmopathy. Amplification of TCR beta CDR3 regions used RNA as the template. TCR CDR3 regions were first amplified by RT-PCR with HTBI primers. In TCRdb, the multiplex PCR reads were re-called with MiXCR into one record per CDR3 protein. The data show approximately 300,000 distinct CDR3 sequences, 15% to 20% seen once. Study-wide results and limits: Most thyroid clonotypes expanded above 0.001 appeared in blood too.

Disease lasting under 3 months, a NOSPECS grade of at least 4, and a Clinical Activity Score of at least 3 were features of the ophthalmopathy patients. A patient was excluded if there was uncontrolled infection, other autoimmune disease, pregnancy or lactation. Fresh peripheral blood, 7.5 to 10 ml, yielded the PBMCs. The gene calls are TRBV4-3 and TRBJ1-6; D is ambiguous. This TCR derives from an older woman with Graves' ophthalmopathy. Specimen: blood. The CDR3: CASSTRTAYNSPLHF. CDR3 in DNA: TGCGCCAGCAGCACCCGGACGGCATATAATTCACCCCTCCACTTT.